Presented here are 6 T cell receptor beta chains from one specimen sequenced in a study of T cells after yellow fever vaccination. TCRdb used MiXCR to reprocess the 5' RACE reads, holding one entry per CDR3 protein. The sample contains some 350,000 distinct CDR3 sequences, 4.1% of which appear only once. This material consisted of PBMCs, taken 5 days after the yellow fever booster vaccination. Receptors were obtained from a man aged 18 to 29 who received the YFV17D yellow fever vaccine.

In this sample, this clonotype turned up a few times. The chain links TRBV6-5 to TRBJ2-4, with D hard to call. Germline V gene sequence: CDR1 MNHEY, CDR2 SVGAGI. V lost 2 bases, J lost 2 bases, and 10 bases lay in between. CDR3 length: 15 residues. The CDR3 protein is CASSYDPEPKNIQYF. DNA of the CDR3: TGTGCCAGCAGTTACGACCCCGAACCCAAAAACATTCAGTACTTC.

This clonotype was observed a handful of times. This rearrangement joins TRBV29-1 to TRBJ2-3; no reliable D call. The germline CDR1 and CDR2 sequences are SQVTM and ANQGSEA. This CDR3 is built from 14 residues. The V gene lost 6 bases and the J gene lost 1 base, with 14 bases spanning the gap. CDR3 sequence: CSVGSTRGTDTQYF. CDR3 bases: TGCAGCGTGGGGTCGACCCGTGGCACAGATACGCAGTATTTT.

The chain combines TRBV4-2 with TRBJ2-1; TRBD2 might be the D (6 bases). There are 17 residues in the CDR3. Trimming left V 4 bases short and J 4 bases short, with 20 bases between. The germline CDR1 and CDR2 sequences are LGHNA and YNFKEQ. The CDR3 DNA is TGTGCCAGCAGCCGGGCCGGAGGCGCGGGGACTTACAATGAGCAGTTCTTC. Translating gives CASSRAGGAGTYNEQFF.

The V call is TRBV4-2, the J call TRBJ1-1; D unclear. Germline V gene sequence: CDR1 LGHNA, CDR2 YNFKEQ. The CDR3 loop spans 15 amino acids. V lost 5 bases to trimming and J lost 6 bases, with 19 bases between them. CDR3 nucleotides: TGTGCCAGCAGCTTAACCGGGTCCGTTGCCGCTGAAGCTTTCTTT. Amino acid sequence: CASSLTGSVAAEAFF.

This clonotype was counted a few times. The CDR3, as DNA: TGTGCCAGCACCGACGGCGGGCAGGGCCGTTACGAGCAGTACTTC. Translated, it gives CASTDGGQGRYEQYF. This sequence joins TRBV2 and TRBJ2-7; D could derive from TRBD1 or TRBD2 (5 bases each). This CDR3 is 15 amino acids long. The V and J ends lost 7 bases and 4 bases respectively, with 20 bases between them. From germline, CDR1 is SNHLY and CDR2 FYNNEI. The full variable domain, rest sourced from reference TRBV2 and TRBJ2-7, is EPEVTQTPSHQVTQMGQEVILRCVPISNHLYFYWYRQILGQKVEFLVSFYNNEISEKSEIFDDQFSVERPDGSNFTLKIRSTKLEDSAMYFCASTDGGQGRYEQYFGPGTRLTVT.

This clonotype was picked up a small number of times. The chain uses TRBV7-2 and TRBJ1-1; TRBD1 agrees at 7 bases. Germline assignment: CDR1 SGHTA and CDR2 FQGNSA. V shed 4 bases and J 5 bases; nucleotides not matched to a gene: 7. The CDR3 spans 14 residues. The CDR3 coding sequence is TGTGCCAGCAGCTCCCGGACAGGCAAGACTGAAGCTTTCTTT. Protein sequence: CASSSRTGKTEAFF.